This T cell receptor beta chain was captured in a study of radiation and T cells in renal cell carcinoma (dated by TCRdb to between 2020 and 2021). Notes on the research overall: TCR beta sequencing covered 53 samples in total, comprising some 25 tumors and about 27 peripheral blood samples. A total of about 3.8 million unique CDR3 nucleotide sequences, encoding 2.5 million to 3 million unique CDR3 amino acid sequences, were found across all 50 or so samples. Study-wide findings and limitations: Intratumoral heterogeneity went uncaptured because the only tumor material available was small regions of approximately 0.96 g. TCR clonality was higher in irradiated tumors than in controls, as the top 100 clonotypes made up an average of about 54% of the repertoire in irradiated tumors compared with around 40% in nephrectomy-only tumors. With a single-armed trial design, the study had no way to address how radiation dose or scheduling affects the TCR repertoire. Irradiated tumors contained more dominant CDR3 motifs, and these motifs occupied a larger share of the repertoire than in control tumors.

CDR1 and CDR2 are read off the germline V gene as SGHTA and FQGTGA. Trimming removed 5 bases from V and 1 base from J, leaving 14 bases between the germline ends. The CDR3 starts with the cysteine, ends with the phenylalanine, and has 15 residues. Of all the DNA, just the CDR3 is kept, 45 bases in frame from base 1. TCR beta libraries were generated from genomic DNA with the immunoSEQ kit, following the manufacturer's recommendations. To prepare the libraries, a first multiplex PCR with proprietary primers was run, followed by a second PCR that added unique barcodes, and a bead cleanup was done after each round. A kit-provided positive control reaction and a negative control reaction were included in every sample batch. The final libraries underwent checking on an Agilent 4200 TapeStation D1000 ScreenTape, volumetric pooling, and quantification by qPCR. An Illumina NextSeq500 fitted with a MidOutput 150-cycle cartridge performed the sequencing, running 156 Read1 cycles and 15 Index1 cycles with the kit's custom primers. The pooled library was loaded at roughly 0.94 pM with a roughly 20% PhiX control spike-in. The paper's data handling went like this. Vendor-processed data were analyzed in R, with a clonotype defined as all T cells sharing the same CDR3 nucleotide sequence. For clone abundance analyses, frequencies were normalized to the 10,000 most abundant clones in each sample. Public T cell clones, which averaged fewer than five per sample, were excluded before analysis. ImmunoMap was used for dominant motif analysis with the PAM10 matrix, a gap penalty of 30, and a homology threshold of 0.3, and any motif reaching a cumulative frequency of at least 0.01 was considered dominant. Sourced from immuneACCESS, this table was stored by TCRdb with only in-frame sequences that have V and J called. A share of the clones is absent; for the studies checked, an unresolved V gene accounts for under half, and the remainder has no known explanation. The V and J calls and the clone size are those of that table, but D and trimming were determined from the DNA. The sample contains about 23,000 clones, 45% to 70% of them found a single time. About a fifth of the sample is taken by the ten largest.

The sample holds one count of this clone. Its binding antigen is unknown. Per-base quality was not reported, and no clone a single base away is much larger than it. The time point label, as the study defines it: tumor resected at nephrectomy. What the treatment or condition label conveys for this sample: treatment-naive control, cytoreductive nephrectomy. The control tumors were taken from treatment-naive renal cell carcinoma patients who had cytoreductive nephrectomy with no earlier radiation. Every patient had renal cell carcinoma of clear cell pathology. The control tumors used for TCR sequencing were from a few females and some 12 males, were resected between about 2011 and 2014, and had a median patient age of approximately 50 years (range about 40 to 85). The tumors were dissociated mechanically, digested with collagenase/hyaluronidase at 37 degrees C, processed in gentleMACS C tubes, and kept in liquid nitrogen. The QIAamp DNA Blood Mini Kit (Qiagen) was used to prepare genomic DNA for TCR sequencing. Only samples passing all quality control checks were included in the analyses.

The clonotype comes from a human donor with renal cell carcinoma. This sequence uses TRBV7-3 and TRBJ2-5; no D gene is confidently identified. Sequences were derived from tumor tissue, sampled from a patient whose treatment was nephrectomy without radiotherapy. The CDR3 in this case is CASSPVRVPQETQYF. The sequenced DNA: TGTGCCAGCAGCCCCGTAAGGGTACCCCAAGAGACCCAGTACTTC.